These T cell receptor beta chains were read from a single sample in a study of T-cell memory formation after mild COVID-19. TCRdb re-analysed the 5' RACE reads in MiXCR, keeping a single row per CDR3 protein. Of 410,000 or so distinct CDR3 sequences in the sample, under 25% were seen once. The sequenced sample was PBMCs or a T cell subset sorted from them (not recorded which). The receptors here all came from an adult woman who had mild COVID-19 (a few samples of this study predate the infection). Cell type and time point are not known. CDR3s include the opening cysteine and the closing phenylalanine or tryptophan. A D gene is named only where the DNA matches it firmly. For some rows the clone size is stated as once, few or many, or as a class when expanded; others skip it.

>TRBJ1-1|NA|NA|TRBV3-1
TGTGCCAGCAGCCAAGGAGGGGTAATGAACACTGAAGCTTTCTTT
CASSQGGVMNTEAFF
>TRBJ2-7|TRBD1|NA|TRBV11-3
TGTGCCAGCAGCTTAGATTCAGGGGGCTACGAGCAGTACTTC
CASSLDSGGYEQYF
>TRBJ1-2|NA|few|TRBV10-3
TGTGCCATCAGGGTACAGGATTCCTATGGCTACACCTTC
CAIRVQDSYGYTF
>TRBJ2-1|NA|NA|TRBV12-3/TRBV12-4
TGTGCCAGCAGGTCTCAATTGGGTAATGAGCAGTTCTTC
CASRSQLGNEQFF
>TRBJ1-3|NA|many|TRBV7-9
TGTGCCAGCAGTTTGAGTAGGGGCCTCTCTGGAAACACCATATATTTT
CASSLSRGLSGNTIYF
>TRBJ1-1|NA|few|TRBV5-1
TGCGCCAGCAGCTTTTTCGCAATAAGTGAAGCTTTCTTT
CASSFFAISEAFF
>TRBJ2-1|NA|NA|TRBV2
TGTGCCAGCTGGGGCGGCAATGAGCAGTTCTTC
CASWGGNEQFF
>TRBJ2-7|NA|many|TRBV12-3/TRBV12-4
TGTGCCAGCAGGGGGACGGAGTCCTACGAGCAGTACTTC
CASRGTESYEQYF
>TRBJ1-1|NA|few|TRBV9
TGTGCCAGCAGCGTATTAATGGGCACTGAAGCTTTCTTT
CASSVLMGTEAFF
>TRBJ1-1|NA|NA|TRBV7-3
TGTGCCAGCAGCTTAAATGACGATGACACTGAAGCTTTCTTT
CASSLNDDDTEAFF
>TRBJ2-3|TRBD1|few|TRBV29-1
TGCAGCGTTGACGGGACAGGGACAGATACGCAGTATTTT
CSVDGTGTDTQYF
>TRBJ2-3|TRBD1|once|TRBV27
TGTGCCAGCAGCCCCGGGACAGCGTTCACAGATACGCAGTATTTT
CASSPGTAFTDTQYF
>TRBJ2-3|NA|NA|TRBV15
TGTGCCACCAGCGCGCGGCAAAGCCTAGTCTTGTATACGCAGTATTTT
CATSARQSLVLYTQYF
>TRBJ2-1|TRBD2|NA|TRBV7-9
TGTGCCAGCAGCTTAGTAGTGCTAGCGGGAGGGCCCGAATCCTACAATGAGCAGTTCTTC
CASSLVVLAGGPESYNEQFF
>TRBJ2-3|NA|many|TRBV6-5
TGTGCCAGCAGTTTCTCAACTGGAGGGCCCGTTCCAGATACGCAGTATTTT
CASSFSTGGPVPDTQYF
>TRBJ1-2|NA|NA|TRBV3-1
TGTGCCAGCAGCCCACCCCTGACAGAGCTTAACTATGGCTACACCTTC
CASSPPLTELNYGYTF
>TRBJ2-1|TRBD2|NA|TRBV12-3/TRBV12-4
TGTGCCAGCAGTTCCCTCCTCAAGCGGGATGGCTACAATGAGCAGTTCTTC
CASSSLLKRDGYNEQFF
>TRBJ2-2|NA|NA|TRBV20-1
TGCAGTGCGGCCGGGGTGGAGTCCGGGGAGCTGTTTTTT
CSAAGVESGELFF
>TRBJ2-1|NA|NA|TRBV15
TGTGCCACCAGCAGAGGTACAGAGGGAGCCTACAATGAGCAGTTCTTC
CATSRGTEGAYNEQFF
>TRBJ1-1|NA|many|TRBV24-1
TGTGCCACCAGTGCCAGTCTGAACACTGAAGCTTTCTTT
CATSASLNTEAFF
>TRBJ1-6|TRBD1|few|TRBV10-3
TGTGCCATCAGTGACCACGACAGGGGCTTTTCACCCCTCCACTTT
CAISDHDRGFSPLHF
>TRBJ1-1|NA|few|TRBV7-6
TGTGCCAGCAGCTATTCACAGGGAACTGAAGCTTTCTTT
CASSYSQGTEAFF
>TRBJ2-1|NA|NA|TRBV6-5
TGTGCCAGCAGTAAACGGGACGAGAAGTTCTTC
CASSKRDEKFF
>TRBJ2-5|NA|few|TRBV5-1
TGCGCCAGCAGCTTGTTCCGGGTCCAGGAGACCCAGTACTTC
CASSLFRVQETQYF
>TRBJ2-2|NA|few|TRBV5-1
TGCGCCAGCAGCGACCTCCTCCGGGACCAGGACTTAACCGGGGAGCTGTTTTTT
CASSDLLRDQDLTGELFF
>TRBJ1-1|NA|few|TRBV3-1
TGTGCCAGCAGCCGGATAGGACAGAACACTGAAGCTTTCTTT
CASSRIGQNTEAFF
>TRBJ1-5|NA|few|TRBV29-1
TGCAGCGTTCTGGGTTTCCCTAACGGGCCCCAGCATTTT
CSVLGFPNGPQHF
>TRBJ2-1|TRBD2|NA|TRBV30
TGTGCCTGGAGCAGAGGGGGAGCGGGGGGTTTCTCGGCTGAGCAGTTCTTC
CAWSRGGAGGFSAEQFF